This TCR beta chain stems from a study of Graves' ophthalmopathy and Graves' hyperthyroidism. RNA transcripts served as template for amplifying TCR beta CDR3 sequences. HTBI primers were used in a first-round RT-PCR, which preceded a second-round multiplex PCR. MiXCR, run by TCRdb on the multiplex PCR reads, gives a single entry per CDR3 protein. The sample contains over a million distinct CDR3 sequences, roughly two fifths of which appear only once. Concerning this clonotype: Germline and junction disagree at one end, which may indicate a read error.

CDR1 is SEHNR and CDR2 is FQNEAQ in the germline V gene (reference sequence). CDR3 size: 16 residues. Sequenced material: peripheral blood or thyroid tissue (not recorded which). The chain has TRBV7-9 and TRBJ1-2; 8 nucleotides match TRBD1. The origin of this receptor is an adult man with Graves' hyperthyroidism. The CDR3 DNA is TGCGCCAGCAGCCACCAGCCTACCGGGACAGGCTATGGCTACACCTTC. Its protein product is CASSHQPTGTGYGYTF. The full variable domain, completed using reference TRBV7-9 and TRBJ1-2, is DTGVSQNPRHKITKRGQNVTFRCDPISEHNRLYWYRQTLGQGPEFLTYFQNEAQLEKSRLLSDRFSAERPKGSFSTLEIQRTEQGDSAMYLCASSHQPTGTGYGYTFGSGTRLTVV.